This T cell receptor beta chain was sequenced in a study of monozygotic twins with cystic fibrosis. Study-wide background: With about 15 PCR cycles, barcoded libraries came from roughly 2.8 micrograms of fragmented DNA. Study findings and constraints: J usage was most co-twin-similar in 8 of 16 pairs, V in 13. In this small cohort, shared CDR3 numbers showed no association with age, concordance or disease severity. Clonality was generally low (median about 0.0097), higher in the most severe patients.

TCRdb's table, derived via immunoSEQ multiplex PCR, lists solely in-frame clones and lacks some. The top ten clones hold roughly 1.2% of a sample with tens of thousands of clones, just under 90% of them seen once. V was shortened by 1 base and J by 7 bases, with 16 bases between the two germline ends. Germline CDR1 and CDR2: MGHRA and YSYEKL. The CDR3 has 15 amino acids. A note on this clone: Its antigen is unidentified.

Sequenced input: blood. The chain recombines TRBV4-1 with TRBJ1-2; D not certain. The sequence was collected from a woman aged 25 to 45 with cystic fibrosis. CDR3 amino acids: CASSQGVGVIRGYTF. The CDR3, as DNA: TGCGCCAGCAGCCAAGGTGTTGGGGTAATTCGTGGCTACACCTTC.